Sequencing of this T cell receptor (beta chain) was carried out in a study of identical twins. One entry per CDR3 protein results from TCRdb running MiXCR on the 5' RACE reads. This table holds under 900,000 distinct CDR3 sequences, roughly an eighth found once. This clonotype was seen more than once but under ten times. Separately, the same data were catalogued under a study of yellow fever vaccine responses in identical twins. This second report adds: Reported findings indicate that twins' vaccine T cell responses seemed partially convergent, partially personalized.

Sequenced input: PBMCs. The receptor's source is a woman younger than 30 in good health.

The CDR3 DNA reads as TGTGCCAGCAGTCCCGTTTGGTCGGGGGGAAGGACCGGGGAGCTGTTTTTT. This translates into CASSPVWSGGRTGELFF. The chain joins TRBV6-1 to TRBJ2-2; TRBD2 aligns across 7 bases. Germline V gives CDR1 MNHNS, CDR2 SASEGT. This CDR3 comprises 17 residues. V was clipped by 5 bases and J by 5 bases; unmatched bases: 14.